This T cell receptor (beta chain) was sequenced in a study of CD8 T cells in Susac syndrome. RNA totalling about 0.45 to 1 ug underwent reverse transcription with random hexamers. Amplification of the TCR beta CDR3 was carried out by immunoSEQ multiplex PCR, which spanned a total of 54 Vbeta and 13 Jbeta segments. In TCRdb, the immunoSEQ multiplex PCR reads were re-called with MiXCR into one record per CDR3 protein. Of some 200,000 distinct CDR3 sequences in the sample, roughly 96% were seen once. The CDR3 has 13 amino acids. Deletions cut 3 bases from V and 1 base from J, with 8 bases between. CDR1 is SQVTM and CDR2 is ANQGSEA in the germline V gene.

The receptor comes from a human donor with multiple sclerosis. Source material: CD4+ T cells from PBMCs. The genes are TRBV29-1 and TRBJ2-3; D is unresolved. The CDR3 reads CSVDPTGTDTQYF. The CDR3 DNA sequence: TGCAGCGTTGACCCGACGGGCACAGATACGCAGTATTTT.